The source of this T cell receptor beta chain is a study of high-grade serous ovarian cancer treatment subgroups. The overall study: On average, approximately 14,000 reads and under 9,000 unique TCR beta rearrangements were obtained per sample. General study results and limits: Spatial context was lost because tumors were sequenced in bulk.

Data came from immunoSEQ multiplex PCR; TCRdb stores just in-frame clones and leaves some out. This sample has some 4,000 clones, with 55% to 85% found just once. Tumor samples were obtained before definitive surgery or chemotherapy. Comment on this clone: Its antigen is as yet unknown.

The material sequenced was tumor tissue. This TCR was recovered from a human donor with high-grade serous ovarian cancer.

The CDR3: CASRRGDYGYTF. CDR3 nucleotides: TGTGCCTCGCGACGGGGTGACTATGGCTACACCTTC. The rearrangement joins TRBV30 to TRBJ1-2; D not resolved. CDR3 length: 12 residues. Trimming pared 7 bases from V and 3 bases from J, leaving 12 bases between. The V gene's germline CDR1 is GTSNPN and CDR2 SVGIG (reference sequence).